The rows below give T cell receptor beta chains drawn from one sample of a study of blood T cell repertoires in COVID-19. The assay was immunoSEQ multiplex PCR, and TCRdb's table has in-frame clones only and misses some. In the table there are about 670,000 clones, about nine tenths of which are singletons. Sequencing was performed on peripheral blood. The receptor source for this set is a woman aged 18-29 years with acute or convalescent COVID-19. Both conserved end residues are part of each CDR3. The D gene is left open where the match is weak. Only some rows state a clone size, as once, few, many or a class for expanded clones.

clone_size d_call j_call v_call cdr3_aa cdr3_nt
. . TRBJ1-1 TRBV6-5 CASSYSRDTEAFF TGTGCCAGCAGTTACTCGCGGGACACTGAAGCTTTCTTT
. TRBD1 TRBJ1-2 TRBV6-5 CASRPKLTGAGYTF TGTGCCAGCAGACCTAAACTTACAGGGGCGGGCTACACCTTC
. TRBD1 TRBJ1-2 TRBV9 CASSGTGGYGYTF TGTGCCAGCAGTGGGACAGGGGGCTATGGCTACACCTTC
once . TRBJ1-2 TRBV27 CASSFGPRTDFNYGYTF TGTGCCAGCAGTTTTGGGCCGAGGACAGACTTTAACTATGGCTACACCTTC
. . TRBJ1-1 TRBV6-6 CASHSTATEAFF TGTGCCAGCCACTCGACAGCTACTGAAGCTTTCTTT
. TRBD1 TRBJ2-3 TRBV28 CAGSDRGLDTQYF TGTGCCGGGTCCGACAGGGGGCTAGATACGCAGTATTTT
once TRBD2 TRBJ2-2 TRBV19 CASRGTRGHTGELFF TGTGCCAGTAGGGGGACTAGGGGACACACCGGGGAGCTGTTTTTT
. . TRBJ1-2 TRBV12-3/TRBV12-4 CASSLAPGDGYTF TGTGCCAGCAGTTTAGCGCCGGGGGATGGCTACACCTTC
. TRBD1 TRBJ1-2 TRBV2 CASQATGVNYGYTF TGTGCCAGCCAGGCTACAGGGGTTAACTATGGCTACACCTTC
few . TRBJ1-3 TRBV7-9 CASSLGAENTIYF TGTGCCAGCAGCCTGGGAGCGGAAAACACCATATATTTT
. . TRBJ2-7 TRBV6-5 CASSYKGVSYEQYF TGTGCCAGCAGTTACAAAGGGGTCTCCTACGAGCAGTACTTC
. TRBD1 TRBJ1-3 TRBV3-1/TRBV3-2 CASSQNRGDTIYF TGTGCCAGCAGCCAAAACAGGGGGGACACCATATATTTT
. . TRBJ1-5 TRBV9 CASSLGADGNQPQHF TGTGCCAGCAGTCTGGGAGCAGATGGCAATCAGCCCCAGCATTTT
. . TRBJ1-2 TRBV2 CASSVLQVDGYGYTF TGTGCCAGCAGTGTGCTACAGGTGGACGGATATGGCTACACCTTC
. . TRBJ2-7 TRBV7-3 CASSPLGGARDEQYF TGTGCCAGCAGCCCCTTGGGGGGGGCGAGGGACGAGCAGTACTTC
. TRBD1 TRBJ1-3 TRBV15 CATSRTGTGNPGNTIYF TGTGCCACCAGCAGAACCGGGACAGGGAACCCTGGAAACACCATATATTTT
. TRBD1 TRBJ1-2 TRBV30 CASQWGQGGGYTF TGTGCCTCCCAGTGGGGACAGGGGGGTGGCTACACCTTC
. . TRBJ2-7 TRBV2 CASSEARPGVGYEQYF TGTGCCAGCAGTGAAGCAAGGCCAGGGGTTGGTTACGAGCAGTACTTC
. . TRBJ2-3 TRBV7-9 CASSLGTLTDTQYF TGTGCCAGCAGCTTAGGAACTCTCACAGATACGCAGTATTTT
. TRBD1 TRBJ2-7 TRBV5-1 CASSLTGQGLPYEQYF TGCGCCAGCAGCTTGACTGGACAGGGTCTCCCCTACGAGCAGTACTTC
. . TRBJ2-2 TRBV29-1 CSARFSGELFF TGCAGCGCCCGGTTCTCCGGGGAGCTGTTTTTT
. . TRBJ1-1 TRBV4-3 CASSQGVENTEAFF TGCGCCAGCAGCCAAGGAGTAGAAAACACTGAAGCTTTCTTT
. . TRBJ1-5 TRBV24-1 CATRDRGGNQPQHF TGTGCCACCAGGGACCGGGGGGGGAATCAGCCCCAGCATTTT
. . TRBJ1-2 TRBV7-8 CASSLEEGFGYGYTF TGTGCCAGCAGCTTAGAGGAGGGGTTCGGCTATGGCTACACCTTC
few TRBD1 TRBJ2-7 TRBV23-1 CASSQSRDRYVSYEQYF TGCGCCAGCAGTCAATCGCGGGACAGGTATGTGTCCTACGAGCAGTACTTC
. TRBD1 TRBJ1-6 TRBV7-2 CASSAGQGGGNSPLHF TGTGCCAGCAGCGCGGGACAGGGTGGAGGTAATTCACCCCTCCACTTT
. . TRBJ1-2 TRBV6-4 CASSDTGSYGYTF TGTGCCAGCAGTGACACAGGGAGTTATGGCTACACCTTC
few TRBD2 TRBJ2-2 TRBV7-2 CASSLGGLAAGELFF TGTGCCAGCAGCTTAGGGGGACTAGCAGCCGGGGAGCTGTTTTTT
. . TRBJ2-3 TRBV4-2 CASTLDTTNTDTQYF TGTGCCAGCACCCTGGATACTACCAACACAGATACGCAGTATTTT
. . TRBJ2-2 TRBV2 CASSDQGHTGELFF TGTGCCAGCAGTGACCAGGGCCACACCGGGGAGCTGTTTTTT
. . TRBJ1-1 TRBV6-2/TRBV6-3 CASSYSGRNTEAFF TGTGCCAGCAGTTACTCGGGGAGGAACACTGAAGCTTTCTTT
. . TRBJ1-2 TRBV9 CASSARSGSGGYTF TGTGCCAGCAGCGCCCGATCGGGGTCCGGCGGCTACACCTTC
. TRBD1 TRBJ2-1 TRBV10-3 CAIRGGQGLHEQFF TGTGCCATCAGGGGAGGACAGGGTCTCCACGAGCAGTTCTTC
. TRBD1 TRBJ1-6 TRBV27 CASSPGGTVNSPLHF TGTGCCAGCAGCCCGGGGGGGACAGTTAATTCACCCCTCCACTTT
. TRBD1 TRBJ1-2 TRBV2 CASSEAGTGDGYTF TGTGCCAGCAGTGAAGCCGGGACAGGGGACGGCTACACCTTC
. TRBD2 TRBJ2-6 TRBV10-3 CAIYGGGTEGANVLTF TGTGCCATCTACGGCGGGGGGACTGAAGGGGCCAACGTCCTGACTTTC
. TRBD2 TRBJ2-1 TRBV11-2 CASSLDAVAGVPHNEQFF TGTGCCAGCAGCTTAGATGCGGTAGCGGGGGTGCCTCACAATGAGCAGTTCTTC
. . TRBJ2-7 TRBV10-3 CAISDRGTHEQYF TGTGCCATCAGTGACAGGGGAACCCACGAGCAGTACTTC
. TRBD1 TRBJ1-5 TRBV2 CASRDSKAPQHF TGTGCCAGCCGGGACAGTAAAGCGCCCCAGCATTTT
. . TRBJ2-7 TRBV6-5 CASSSPREQYF TGTGCCAGCAGCTCCCCTAGAGAGCAGTACTTC
. . TRBJ1-6 TRBV6-5 CASSPQGSYNSPLHF TGTGCCAGCAGTCCACAGGGTTCCTATAATTCACCCCTCCACTTT
. TRBD1 TRBJ1-2 TRBV7-9 CASSPDGGGTLGYGYTF TGTGCCAGCAGCCCAGATGGAGGGGGCACGCTTGGCTATGGCTACACCTTC
. . TRBJ1-5 TRBV7-8 CASSLYGRELSNQPQHF TGTGCCAGCAGCTTATATGGGAGGGAATTGAGCAATCAGCCCCAGCATTTT
. TRBD1 TRBJ1-6 TRBV6-5 CASRGQGSSPLHF TGTGCCAGCAGAGGACAGGGCAGTTCACCCCTCCACTTT
. . TRBJ1-2 TRBV18 CASSPEQWDGYTF TGTGCCAGCTCACCAGAACAGTGGGATGGCTACACCTTC
. . TRBJ1-1 TRBV9 CASSPLVMNTEAFF TGTGCCAGCAGCCCTCTCGTAATGAACACTGAAGCTTTCTTT
once . TRBJ2-7 TRBV30 CAWGEIGGTPAGEQYF TGTGCCTGGGGGGAGATTGGTGGGACACCCGCCGGCGAGCAGTACTTC
. TRBD1 TRBJ1-6 TRBV19 CASSIGGQGKSPLHF TGTGCCAGTAGTATCGGGGGACAGGGGAAGTCACCCCTCCACTTT
. . TRBJ2-3 TRBV11-2 CASSSTGSFSTDTQYF TGTGCCAGCAGCTCTACAGGTTCCTTTAGCACAGATACGCAGTATTTT
. . TRBJ1-1 TRBV4-1 CASSQMVFAGEAFF TGCGCCAGCAGCCAAATGGTTTTCGCAGGAGAAGCTTTCTTT
. TRBD1 TRBJ1-1 TRBV5-1 CASSSRGPGTEAFF TGCGCCAGCAGCAGCAGGGGGCCGGGGACTGAAGCTTTCTTT
. TRBD2 TRBJ2-6 TRBV27 CASSPDRTSGTLWTNVLTF TGTGCCAGCAGTCCGGATCGGACTAGCGGAACCCTTTGGACCAACGTCCTGACTTTC
. TRBD1 TRBJ1-1 TRBV28 CASSLTGVNTEAFF TGTGCCAGCAGTTTAACAGGGGTGAACACTGAAGCTTTCTTT
. . TRBJ2-3 TRBV3-1/TRBV3-2 CASSQVRGEDTQYF TGTGCCAGCAGCCAAGTCAGGGGAGAAGATACGCAGTATTTT